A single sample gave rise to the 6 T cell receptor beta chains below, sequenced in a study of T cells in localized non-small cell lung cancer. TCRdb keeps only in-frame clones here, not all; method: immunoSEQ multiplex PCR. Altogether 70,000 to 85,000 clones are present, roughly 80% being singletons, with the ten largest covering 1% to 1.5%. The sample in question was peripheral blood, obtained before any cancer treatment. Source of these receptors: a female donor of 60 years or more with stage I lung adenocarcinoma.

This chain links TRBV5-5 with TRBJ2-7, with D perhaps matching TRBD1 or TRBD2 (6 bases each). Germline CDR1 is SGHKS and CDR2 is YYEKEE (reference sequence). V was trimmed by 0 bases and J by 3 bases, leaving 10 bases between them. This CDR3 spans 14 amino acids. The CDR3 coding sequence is TGTGCCAGCAGCTTGGCCGGAGGGGGCTACGAGCAGTACTTC. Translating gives CASSLAGGGYEQYF.

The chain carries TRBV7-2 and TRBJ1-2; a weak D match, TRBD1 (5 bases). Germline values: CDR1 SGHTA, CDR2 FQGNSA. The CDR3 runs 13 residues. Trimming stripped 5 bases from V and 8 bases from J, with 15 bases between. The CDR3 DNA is TGTGCCAGCAGCCAGCCTGGGGGGGTCGGCTACACCTTC. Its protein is CASSQPGGVGYTF.

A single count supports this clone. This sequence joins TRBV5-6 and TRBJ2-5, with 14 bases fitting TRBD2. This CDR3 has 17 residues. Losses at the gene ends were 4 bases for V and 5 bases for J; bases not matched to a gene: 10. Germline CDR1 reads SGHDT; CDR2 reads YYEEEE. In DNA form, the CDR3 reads TGTGCCAGCAGCCAAGGACTAGCGGGGGGTACCGGGGAGACCCAGTACTTC. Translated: CASSQGLAGGTGETQYF.

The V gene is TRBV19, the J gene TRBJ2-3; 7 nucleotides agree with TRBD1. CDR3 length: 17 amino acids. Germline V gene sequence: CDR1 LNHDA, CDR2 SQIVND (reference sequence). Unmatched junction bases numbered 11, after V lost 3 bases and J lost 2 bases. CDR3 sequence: CASSIGSGGQVTDTQYF. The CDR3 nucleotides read TGTGCCAGTAGTATCGGGTCAGGGGGACAAGTCACAGATACGCAGTATTTT.

The CDR3 loop is CASTRSQGAAEQYF. The CDR3 nucleotides are TGTGCCAGCACACGGTCGCAGGGGGCTGCCGAGCAGTACTTC. The chain is built from TRBV6-6 and TRBJ2-7; 8 nucleotides match TRBD1. V dropped 7 bases and J dropped 6; count of bases not matched to a gene: 11. The CDR3 covers 14 residues. The V gene's germline CDR1 is MNHNY and CDR2 SVGAGI (reference sequence).

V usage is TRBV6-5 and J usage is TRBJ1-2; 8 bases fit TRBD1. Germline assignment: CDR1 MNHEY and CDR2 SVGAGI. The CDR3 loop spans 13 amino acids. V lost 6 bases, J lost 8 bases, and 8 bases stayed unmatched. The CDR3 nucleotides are TGTGCCAGCAGCCGGGGACAGGCGAGGGGCTACACCTTC. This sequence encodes CASSRGQARGYTF.